The present T cell receptor (beta chain) was sequenced within a study of CD8 T cells in Susac syndrome. Study information: Active disease was present in more than 5 of the sequenced Susac syndrome patients, and remission in fewer than 10.

Germline V CDR1 and CDR2: SGHKS, YYEKEE (reference sequence). This CDR3 spans 13 amino acids. V lost 6 bases, J lost 0 bases, and 7 bases lay in between. cDNA came from about 0.46 to 1 ug RNA primed by random hexamers. One entry per CDR3 protein results from TCRdb running MiXCR on the immunoSEQ multiplex PCR reads. The sample contains over 100,000 distinct CDR3 sequences, just over 95% of which appear only once. The chain is built from TRBV5-5 and TRBJ2-4; D ambiguous. The receptor was derived from a human donor with Susac syndrome. The sequenced material came from CD4+ T cells from PBMCs. CDR3 nucleotide sequence: TGTGCCAGCACCCCCTTAGCCAAAAACATTCAGTACTTC. Translated, it gives CASTPLAKNIQYF.